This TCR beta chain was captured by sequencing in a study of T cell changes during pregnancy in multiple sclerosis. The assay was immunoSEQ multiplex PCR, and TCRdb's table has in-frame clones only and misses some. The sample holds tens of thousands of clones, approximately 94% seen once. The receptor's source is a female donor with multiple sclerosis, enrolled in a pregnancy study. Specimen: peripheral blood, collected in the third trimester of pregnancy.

This CDR3 reads CASSIAGGGEQYF. Here the CDR3 DNA reads TGCGCCAGCAGCATTGCGGGGGGTGGAGAGCAGTACTTC. V is TRBV5-1 and J is TRBJ2-7; TRBD2 aligns across 8 bases. V lost 4 bases, J lost 7 bases, and 7 bases stayed unmatched. The CDR3 is 13 amino acids. The germline gives CDR1 SGHRS, CDR2 YFSETQ. Full variable domain (remainder filled in from reference TRBV5-1 and TRBJ2-7): KAGVTQTPRYLIKTRGQQVTLSCSPISGHRSVSWYQQTPGQGLQFLFEYFSETQRNKGNFPGRFSGRQFSNSRSEMNVSTLELGDSALYLCASSIAGGGEQYFGPGTRLTVT.